The sequence of this T cell receptor (beta chain) was determined in a study of blood T cell repertoires in COVID-19. The method was immunoSEQ multiplex PCR; TCRdb's version includes in-frame clones alone and lacks a portion of them. The repertoire consists of about 48,000 clones, with 75% to 90% occurring once and the leading ten covering about 15%. V gave up 3 bases and J gave up 0 bases, with 15 bases separating them. Germline CDR1 is LNHDA and CDR2 is SQIVND (reference sequence). This CDR3 is 17 amino acids long. The sequence was obtained from a human donor in a cohort sampled during active COVID-19. The donor label of this sample is uncertain. Source material: peripheral blood. The chain joins TRBV19 to TRBJ1-3, with D tentatively TRBD1 (6 bases). CDR3 in DNA: TGTGCCAGTAGTATTGGACAGCGTTACCACTCTGGAAACACCATATATTTT. It translates to CASSIGQRYHSGNTIYF.